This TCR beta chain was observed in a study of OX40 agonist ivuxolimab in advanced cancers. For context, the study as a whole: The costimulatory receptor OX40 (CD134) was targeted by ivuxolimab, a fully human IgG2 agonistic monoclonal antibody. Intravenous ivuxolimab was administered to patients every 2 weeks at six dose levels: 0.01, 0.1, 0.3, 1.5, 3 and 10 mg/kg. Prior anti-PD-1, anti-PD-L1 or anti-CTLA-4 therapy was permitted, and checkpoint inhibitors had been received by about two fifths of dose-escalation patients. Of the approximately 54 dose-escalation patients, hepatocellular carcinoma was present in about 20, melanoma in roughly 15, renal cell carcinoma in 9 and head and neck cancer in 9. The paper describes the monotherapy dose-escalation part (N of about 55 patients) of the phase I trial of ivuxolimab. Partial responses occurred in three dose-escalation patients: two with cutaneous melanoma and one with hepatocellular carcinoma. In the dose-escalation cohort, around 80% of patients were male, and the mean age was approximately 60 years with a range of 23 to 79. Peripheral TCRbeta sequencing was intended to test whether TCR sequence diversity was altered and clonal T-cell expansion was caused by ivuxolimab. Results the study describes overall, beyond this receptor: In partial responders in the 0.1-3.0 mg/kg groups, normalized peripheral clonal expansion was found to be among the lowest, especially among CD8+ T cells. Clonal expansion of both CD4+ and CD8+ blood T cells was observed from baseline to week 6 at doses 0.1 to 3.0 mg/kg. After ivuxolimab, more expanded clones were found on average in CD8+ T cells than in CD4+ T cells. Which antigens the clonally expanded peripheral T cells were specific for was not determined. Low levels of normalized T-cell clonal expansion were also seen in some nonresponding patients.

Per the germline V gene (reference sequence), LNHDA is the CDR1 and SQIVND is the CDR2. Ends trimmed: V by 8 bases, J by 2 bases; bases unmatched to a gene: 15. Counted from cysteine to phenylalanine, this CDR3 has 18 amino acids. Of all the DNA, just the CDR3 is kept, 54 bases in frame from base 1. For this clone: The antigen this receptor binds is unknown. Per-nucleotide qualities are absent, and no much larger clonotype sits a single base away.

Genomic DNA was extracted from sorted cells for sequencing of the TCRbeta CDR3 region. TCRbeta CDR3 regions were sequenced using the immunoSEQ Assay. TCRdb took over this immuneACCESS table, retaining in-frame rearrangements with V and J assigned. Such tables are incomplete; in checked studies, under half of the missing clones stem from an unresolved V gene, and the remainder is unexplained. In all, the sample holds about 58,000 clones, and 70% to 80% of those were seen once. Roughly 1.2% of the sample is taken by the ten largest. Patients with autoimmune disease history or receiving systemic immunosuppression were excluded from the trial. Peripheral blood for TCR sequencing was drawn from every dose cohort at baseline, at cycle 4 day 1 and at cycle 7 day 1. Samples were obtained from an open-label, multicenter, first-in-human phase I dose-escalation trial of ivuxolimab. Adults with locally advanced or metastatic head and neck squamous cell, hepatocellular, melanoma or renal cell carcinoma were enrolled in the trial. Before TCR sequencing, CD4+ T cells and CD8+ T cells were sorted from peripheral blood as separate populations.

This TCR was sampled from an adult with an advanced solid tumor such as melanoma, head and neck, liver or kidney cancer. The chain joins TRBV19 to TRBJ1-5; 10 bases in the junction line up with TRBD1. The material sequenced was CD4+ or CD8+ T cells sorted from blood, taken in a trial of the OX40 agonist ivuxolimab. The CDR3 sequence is CASSQQAPGTGGNQPQHF. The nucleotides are TGTGCCAGTTCTCAACAGGCCCCAGGGACAGGGGGCAATCAGCCCCAGCATTTT.